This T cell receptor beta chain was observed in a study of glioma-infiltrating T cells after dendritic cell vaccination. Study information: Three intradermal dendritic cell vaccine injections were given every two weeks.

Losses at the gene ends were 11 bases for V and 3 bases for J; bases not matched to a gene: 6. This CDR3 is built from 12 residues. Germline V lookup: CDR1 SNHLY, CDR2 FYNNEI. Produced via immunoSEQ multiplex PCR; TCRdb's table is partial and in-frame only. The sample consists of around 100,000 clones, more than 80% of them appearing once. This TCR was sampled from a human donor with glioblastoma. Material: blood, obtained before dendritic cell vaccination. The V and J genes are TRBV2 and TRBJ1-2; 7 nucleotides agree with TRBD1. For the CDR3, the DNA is TGTGCCGGATCAGGACAGGACTATGGCTACACCTTC. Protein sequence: CAGSGQDYGYTF.